The rows below give T cell receptor beta chains drawn from one sample of a study of glioma-infiltrating T cells after dendritic cell vaccination. TCRdb keeps only in-frame clones here, not all; method: immunoSEQ multiplex PCR. The sample records 85,000 to 95,000 clones, about nine tenths being singletons. Sequenced material: blood, taken before dendritic cell vaccination. The receptors here all came from a human donor with glioblastoma. Both conserved end residues are part of each CDR3. D genes are given only for firm matches. Part of the rows lack a size; the others show once, few, many or a class for expanded clones.

V gene,D gene,CDR3 length,J gene,clone size,CDR3 DNA,CDR3 protein
TRBV6-1,.,12,TRBJ1-1,.,TGTGCCAGCAGTGCCAACAGGGTGACGGCTTTCTTT,CASSANRVTAFF
TRBV18,.,16,TRBJ1-1,.,TGTGCCAGCTCACCTTGGGGCATGGGGGCGGGCACTGAAGCTTTCTTT,CASSPWGMGAGTEAFF
TRBV7-3,.,13,TRBJ2-1,.,TGTGCCAGCAGCCGACCGGGTTCGCATGAGCAGTTCTTC,CASSRPGSHEQFF
TRBV7-2,TRBD2,15,TRBJ2-7,.,TGTGCCAGCAGCCCGCGGACTAGCGGGGACTCTGCGTCGTACTTC,CASSPRTSGDSASYF
TRBV7-8,.,12,TRBJ2-7,.,TGTGCCAGCAGCTTAGGGCAGGACGAGCAGTACTTC,CASSLGQDEQYF
TRBV7-2,TRBD2,15,TRBJ2-5,.,TGTGCCAGCAGCTTGGGTCGGGGGGGCCTGGGGGAGCAGTACTTC,CASSLGRGGLGEQYF
TRBV27,TRBD2,15,TRBJ2-1,few,TGTGCCAGCAGTATAGCGGGGGGCAGCTACAATGAGCAGTTCTTC,CASSIAGGSYNEQFF
TRBV5-1,TRBD2,16,TRBJ2-7,.,TGCGCCAGCAGCTTGCTCGCTAGCGGGAGGGGAAACGAGCAGTACTTC,CASSLLASGRGNEQYF
TRBV30,.,14,TRBJ1-2,once,TGTGCCTGGAGTGTAGGGAGAACTAACTATGGCTACACCTTC,CAWSVGRTNYGYTF
TRBV15,.,14,TRBJ1-4,.,TGTGCCACCAGCAGAGTTGAGACTAATGAAAAACTGTTTTTT,CATSRVETNEKLFF
TRBV6-5,.,15,TRBJ2-5,.,TGTGCCAGCAGTTACTCCGAGGCAGTCCAAGAGACCCAGTACTTC,CASSYSEAVQETQYF
TRBV18,.,17,TRBJ2-7,.,TGTGCCAGCTCACAATCTACTGAGGTGACAGAATTCTACGAGCAGTACTTC,CASSQSTEVTEFYEQYF
TRBV30,.,12,TRBJ2-3,.,TGTGCCTGGAGTGTACTATTGGATACGCAGTATTTT,CAWSVLLDTQYF
TRBV7-2,.,14,TRBJ2-7,.,TGTGCCAGCAGCTTAACGGGTAAATTACACGAGCAGTACTTC,CASSLTGKLHEQYF
TRBV28,TRBD1,15,TRBJ2-5,.,TGTGCCAGCAGTCCCCCCCGGACAGGGACCGAGACCCAGTACTTC,CASSPPRTGTETQYF
TRBV5-6,.,14,TRBJ1-4,.,TGTGCCAGCAGCCGGACAGCCTGGGGTGAAAAACTGTTTTTT,CASSRTAWGEKLFF
TRBV27,TRBD2,16,TRBJ2-7,.,TGTGCCAGCAGTTTATCCGGGACTAGCGACTCCTACGAGCAGTACTTC,CASSLSGTSDSYEQYF
TRBV23-1,.,16,TRBJ1-5,.,TGCGCCAGCAGTCAATCGGAAGAGCCGGGATGGCAGCCCCAGCATTTT,CASSQSEEPGWQPQHF
TRBV19,TRBD1,17,TRBJ2-1,.,TGTGCCAGTAGTGTCACAGGGGTCCTGAGCTCCTACAATGAGCAGTTCTTC,CASSVTGVLSSYNEQFF
TRBV5-1,.,15,TRBJ2-7,.,TGCGCCAGCAGCTGGGACGGCCGGGAGTCCTACGAGCAGTACTTC,CASSWDGRESYEQYF
TRBV5-1,TRBD1,14,TRBJ2-5,.,TGCGCCAGCAGCTCCGGACAGGTCGGTTCCGGTTGTGACTTC,CASSSGQVGSGCDF
TRBV7-9,TRBD1,17,TRBJ2-1,.,TGTGCCAGCAGCCCCCAGCGCACAGGGGTGTCCTACAATGAGCAGTTCTTC,CASSPQRTGVSYNEQFF
TRBV9,TRBD2,18,TRBJ2-1,.,TGTGCCAGCAGCGTAAAGGGCGCTAGCGGGAGCCCCTACAATGAGCAGTTCTTC,CASSVKGASGSPYNEQFF
TRBV5-4,.,14,TRBJ1-2,once,TGTGCCAGCAGTTATGACAGGAGTAACTATGGCTACACCTTC,CASSYDRSNYGYTF
TRBV6-4,TRBD2,15,TRBJ2-3,.,TGTGCCAGCAGTGACCGCGGGGGGGCCACAGATACGCAGTATTTT,CASSDRGGATDTQYF
TRBV6-5,.,15,TRBJ1-6,.,TGTGCCAGCAGCCTTGGGCCGCTTTATAATTCACCCCTCCACTTT,CASSLGPLYNSPLHF
TRBV25-1,TRBD1,16,TRBJ2-1,.,TGTGCCAGCAGTGAATATTTCGCAGGGGGCAAAGATGAGCAGTTCTTC,CASSEYFAGGKDEQFF
TRBV9,TRBD1,13,TRBJ2-2,.,TGTGCCAGCAGCAGAGGGACAGACGGGGAGCTGTTTTTT,CASSRGTDGELFF